The 24 T cell receptor beta chains below come from one sample, sequenced in a study of blood T cell repertoires in COVID-19. Repertoires were generated with immunoSEQ multiplex PCR, while TCRdb's copy carries only in-frame clones and drops some. There are some 99,000 clones in the sample; around 83% occur only once, and 10% to 15% lies in the top ten. The sample taken for sequencing was peripheral blood. All receptors come from a woman between 55 and 75 years old in a cohort sampled during active or convalescent COVID-19.

The V and J genes are TRBV11-1 and TRBJ1-1, with D possibly TRBD1 on 6 matching bases. With 2 bases removed from V and 1 base from J, the gap between germline ends came to 11 bases. Germline CDR1 and CDR2: SGHAT and FQDESV (reference sequence). The length of the CDR3 is 15 residues. This chain's CDR3 is CASSLFTRGNTEAFF. In DNA, the CDR3 is TGTGCCAGCAGCTTATTCACCAGGGGGAACACTGAAGCTTTCTTT.

This chain uses TRBV5-1 with TRBJ2-7; 10 bases are a match to TRBD1. Trimming took 6 bases from V and 7 from J; bases not matched to a gene: 19. CDR1 and CDR2 from the germline V gene are SGHRS and YFSETQ. This CDR3 is built from 17 residues. The CDR3 here is CASTQWPSGQGSEEQYF. The CDR3 DNA reads TGCGCCAGCACCCAATGGCCCTCGGGACAGGGGTCGGAAGAGCAGTACTTC.

V usage is TRBV19 and J usage is TRBJ2-3, with a possible D match to TRBD2 (6 bases). Trimming pared 5 bases from V and 3 bases from J, leaving 18 bases between. Germline loops: CDR1 LNHDA, CDR2 SQIVND (reference sequence). The CDR3 is 16 residues long. Here the CDR3 DNA reads TGTGCCAGTAGTTCGCGGACCGGGACTGCTACAGATACGCAGTATTTT. Its protein is CASSSRTGTATDTQYF.

This clone was recorded only once. The rearrangement joins TRBV5-1 to TRBJ2-1; 10 bases map to TRBD2. The CDR3 contains 15 residues. Germline values: CDR1 SGHRS, CDR2 YFSETQ. V was pared by 1 base and J by 4 bases, with 2 bases of the junction left unmatched. DNA of the CDR3: TGCGCCAGCAGCTTGACTAGCGGGACATACAATGAGCAGTTCTTC. Translated: CASSLTSGTYNEQFF.

The chain has TRBV10-3 and TRBJ2-1; no definite D call. Between the trimmed V and J ends, which lost 0 bases and 0 bases, there was a span of 6 bases. This CDR3 comprises 15 residues. Per germline, CDR1 ENHRY and CDR2 SYGVKD. CDR3 nucleotide sequence: TGTGCCATCAGTGAGTCGGGCAACTCCTACAATGAGCAGTTCTTC. This encodes CAISESGNSYNEQFF.

The chain uses TRBV15 and TRBJ2-1; 8 nucleotides agree with TRBD2. V gave up 5 bases and J gave up 12 bases; unmatched junction bases: 9. The CDR3 spans 13 residues. Germline-derived CDR1 and CDR2 are LNHNV and YYDKDF (reference sequence). For the CDR3, the DNA is TGTGCCACCAGCGGGGGCCTAGCGGGCGGGCAGTTCTTC. This codes for CATSGGLAGGQFF.

This chain connects TRBV4-1 to TRBJ2-7; TRBD2 aligns across 12 bases. J lost 2 bases, V lost 5 bases, and 7 bases had no gene match. The CDR3 covers 16 residues. Germline CDR1 is MGHRA and CDR2 is YSYEKL. CDR3 region: CASSSQTSGRPYEQYF. The CDR3 bases are TGCGCCAGCAGCTCTCAGACTAGCGGGAGACCCTACGAGCAGTACTTC.

This clone has just one count. The genes are TRBV24-1 and TRBJ2-1; 8 bases are a match to TRBD1. This CDR3 has 15 amino acids. Looked up from germline, CDR1 is KGHDR and CDR2 is SFDVKD. Germline trimming cut 0 bases from V and 7 bases from J; bases unmatched to any gene: 4. The CDR3 nucleotides read TGTGCCACCAGTGATTTGAGGACAGGGAGTAATGAGCAGTTCTTC. Its protein product is CATSDLRTGSNEQFF.

The rearrangement uses TRBV12-3 or TRBV12-4 and TRBJ2-7; D is ambiguous. This CDR3 is 12 amino acids long. V was cut by 6 bases and J by 6 bases, with 12 bases left in between. DNA for the CDR3: TGTGCCAGCAGCCCACTTTCGTGCGAGCAGTACTTC. Translated: CASSPLSCEQYF.

The chain couples TRBV24-1 to TRBJ2-5, with D possibly TRBD2 on 6 matching bases. Germline CDR1 reads KGHDR; CDR2 reads SFDVKD. Trimming stripped 3 bases from V and 5 bases from J, with 9 bases between. The CDR3 is 13 residues long. CDR3 region: CATSDPRGETQYF. The CDR3 coding sequence is TGTGCCACCAGTGATCCCCGGGGGGAGACCCAGTACTTC.

The table lists this clone with a few counts. CDR3: CASGKRGNSPLHF. The CDR3 DNA sequence: TGTGCCAGTGGGAAGAGAGGGAATTCACCCCTCCACTTT. The chain couples TRBV19 to TRBJ1-6; D remains unclear. Trimming pared 8 bases from V and 7 bases from J, leaving 12 bases between. CDR3 size: 13 residues. Per germline, CDR1 LNHDA and CDR2 SQIVND (reference sequence). The full variable domain, completed using reference TRBV19 and TRBJ1-6, is DGGITQSPKYLFRKEGQNVTLSCEQNLNHDAMYWYRQDPGQGLRLIYYSQIVNDFQKGDIAEGYSVSREKKESFPLTVTSAQKNPTAFYLCASGKRGNSPLHFGNGTRLTVT.

The chain combines TRBV10-3 with TRBJ1-5; 9 nucleotides align to TRBD1. V lost 11 bases and J lost 7; bases outside the gene matches: 9. Germline lookup yields CDR1 ENHRY and CDR2 SYGVKD. This CDR3 is built from 13 residues. Here the CDR3 DNA reads TGTGCCTCCCGGGACAGGGAAGAGCAGCCCCAGCATTTT. This translates into CASRDREEQPQHF.

DNA for the CDR3: TGTGCCAGCAGCCCACCTGGGACAGGTGGAAACACCATATATTTT. It specifies CASSPPGTGGNTIYF. The chain joins TRBV3-1 (or the pseudogene TRBV3-2) to TRBJ1-3; 8 nucleotides line up with TRBD1. The CDR3 length is 15 residues. Unmatched junction bases numbered 5, after V lost 4 bases and J lost 3 bases. From germline, CDR1 is LGHDT and CDR2 YNNKEL (reference sequence).

This chain joins TRBV5-6 and TRBJ2-3; the match to TRBD2 covers 14 bases. This CDR3 has 16 residues. Per the germline V gene, CDR1 is SGHDT and CDR2 is YYEEEE. V shed 2 bases and J 4 bases; nucleotides not matched to a gene: 3. CDR3 residues: CASSFGLAGGPDTQYF. The CDR3 coding sequence is TGTGCCAGCAGCTTCGGACTAGCGGGGGGCCCAGATACGCAGTATTTT.

The rearrangement joins TRBV24-1 to TRBJ2-3; no firm D call. Germline V gene lookup returns CDR1 KGHDR and CDR2 SFDVKD. Trimming shortened V by 5 bases and J by 4 bases, and 3 bases separated the two germline ends. The CDR3 is 11 amino acids. The CDR3 is CATSVSDTQYF. The DNA of the CDR3 is TGTGCCACCAGTGTATCAGATACGCAGTATTTT.

The chain employs TRBV7-3 and TRBJ2-1, with 13 nucleotides matching TRBD2. This CDR3 has 17 amino acids. Germline CDR1 SGHTA, CDR2 FQGTGA. The V segment lost 4 bases and the J segment 6 bases; nucleotides outside the gene matches: 9. CDR3 bases: TGTGCCAGCAGCTCAACCACTAGCGGGGGGGCCCTCAATGAGCAGTTCTTC. This codes for CASSSTTSGGALNEQFF.

The chain uses TRBV7-2 and TRBJ2-5; possible D gene TRBD2, 6 bases. The CDR3 runs 14 residues. Per germline, CDR1 SGHTA and CDR2 FQGNSA. Trimming cost V 5 bases and J 2 bases, with 12 bases left between them. The CDR3 is CASSPGSGQETQYF. CDR3 DNA: TGTGCCAGCAGCCCCGGTAGCGGTCAAGAGACCCAGTACTTC.

The rearrangement joins TRBV5-6 to TRBJ2-2, with D possibly matching TRBD2 (5 bases). Germline assignment: CDR1 SGHDT and CDR2 YYEEEE. The CDR3 totals 15 residues. The V end was cut by 2 bases, the J end by 1 base, with 9 bases between. CDR3 region: CASSLEGQNTGELFF. CDR3 in DNA: TGTGCCAGCAGCTTAGAGGGCCAGAACACCGGGGAGCTGTTTTTT. The variable domain in full, completed from reference TRBV5-6 and TRBJ2-2, reads DAGVTQSPTHLIKTRGQQVTLRCSPKSGHDTVSWYQQALGQGPQFIFQYYEEEERQRGNFPDRFSGHQFPNYSSELNVNALLLGDSALYLCASSLEGQNTGELFFGEGSRLTVL.

The rearrangement links TRBV11-3 to TRBJ1-2; D ambiguous. V lost 1 base and J 8 bases, leaving 8 bases between the germline ends. The V gene's germline CDR1 is SGHNT and CDR2 YENEEA. This CDR3 is built from 12 residues. CDR3 DNA sequence: TGTGCCAGCAGCTTAGGCGGGCGAGGCTACACCTTC. This encodes CASSLGGRGYTF.

The chain has TRBV12-5 and TRBJ1-5; a weak D match, TRBD1 (6 bases). Germline assignment: CDR1 LGHNT and CDR2 FRNRAP. The CDR3 length is 15 residues. V was pared by 1 base and J by 4 bases, with 11 bases between. The CDR3 coding sequence is TGTGCTAGTGGTTTGGGGACAGTTAATAATCAGCCCCAGCATTTT. Its translation: CASGLGTVNNQPQHF.

Concerning this clone itself: The CDR3 carries no conserved terminal phenylalanine or tryptophan, so it likely arises from a read error. The DNA is left out, because the CDR3 cannot be placed on it with certainty; the CDR3 is given as TCRdb lists it. CDR3 sequence reads: CASSEPPRAPFV. The chain is built from TRBV6-1 and TRBJ1-4. Germline V gives CDR1 MNHNS, CDR2 SASEGT. Inclusive of both ends, the CDR3 amounts to 12 amino acids.

This clone has just a few counts. The rearrangement links TRBV5-4 to TRBJ2-5, with D perhaps matching TRBD1 (6 bases). V was trimmed by 0 bases and J by 4 bases, leaving 10 bases between them. There are 14 residues in the CDR3. Per germline, CDR1 SGHNT and CDR2 YYREEE (reference sequence). DNA of the CDR3: TGTGCCAGCAGCTTGGAGGTAGGGGGAGAGACCCAGTACTTC. Amino acids: CASSLEVGGETQYF.

The chain recombines TRBV3-1 (or the pseudogene TRBV3-2) with TRBJ1-2; the match to TRBD1 covers 8 bases. Germline V lookup: CDR1 LGHDT, CDR2 YNNKEL (reference sequence). After removal of 4 bases from V and 4 bases from J, the junction contained 17 bases not matched to a gene. The CDR3 sequence is 18 residues long. The CDR3 reads CASSPRKGTGYLAYGYTF. In DNA form, the CDR3 reads TGTGCCAGCAGCCCACGCAAGGGGACAGGATATTTAGCCTATGGCTACACCTTC.

This rearrangement joins TRBV4-2 to TRBJ2-2; perhaps TRBD1 as D (6 bases). The V gene lost 0 bases and the J gene lost 0 bases, with 11 bases spanning the gap. The CDR3 has 17 amino acids. Germline CDR1 LGHNA, CDR2 YNFKEQ. CDR3 residues: CASSQDVPGANTGELFF. As DNA, the CDR3 is TGTGCCAGCAGCCAAGATGTCCCAGGGGCGAACACCGGGGAGCTGTTTTTT.